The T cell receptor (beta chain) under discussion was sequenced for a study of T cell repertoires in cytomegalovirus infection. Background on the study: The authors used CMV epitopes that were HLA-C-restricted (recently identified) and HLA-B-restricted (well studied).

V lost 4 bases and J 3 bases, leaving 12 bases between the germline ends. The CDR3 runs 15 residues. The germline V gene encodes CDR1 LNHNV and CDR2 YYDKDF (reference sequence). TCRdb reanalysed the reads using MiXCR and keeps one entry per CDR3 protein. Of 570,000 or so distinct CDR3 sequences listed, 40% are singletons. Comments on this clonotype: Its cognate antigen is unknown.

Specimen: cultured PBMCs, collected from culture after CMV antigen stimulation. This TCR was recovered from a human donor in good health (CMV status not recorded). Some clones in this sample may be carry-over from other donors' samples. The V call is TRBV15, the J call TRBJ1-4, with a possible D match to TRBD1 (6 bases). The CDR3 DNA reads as TGTGCCACCAGCATACCCAGGGGACCTAATGAAAAACTGTTTTTT. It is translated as CATSIPRGPNEKLFF.